The clone carrying this TCR beta chain was recorded once. Its antigen is not known. This entry is derived from a study of OX40 agonist ivuxolimab in advanced cancers. About the study: Patients were dosed with the agonistic anti-OX40 (CD134) antibody ivuxolimab. Of mixed ages from roughly 23 to 80 and averaging roughly 60 years, the group was roughly 85% male.

Sequencing used immunoSEQ multiplex PCR; TCRdb keeps in-frame clones, though not all of them. This table has around 95,000 clones, roughly 90% appearing once. Study results and limitations: Partial responders at 0.1-3.0 mg/kg had among the lowest clonal expansion.

The clonotype comes from an adult with an advanced solid tumor such as melanoma, head and neck, liver or kidney cancer. This sample comprised CD4+ or CD8+ T cells sorted from blood, obtained in a trial of the OX40 agonist ivuxolimab.

For the CDR3, the DNA is TGTGCCAGCAGCTCATCCGGGACTAGCGGGAGTTATGAGCAGTTCTTC. The encoded protein is CASSSSGTSGSYEQFF. The chain is built from TRBV7-3 and TRBJ2-1, with 14 positions matching TRBD2. CDR1 is SGHTA and CDR2 is FQGTGA in the germline V gene. Unmatched junction bases numbered 7, after V lost 4 bases and J lost 8 bases. The length of the CDR3 is 16 residues.